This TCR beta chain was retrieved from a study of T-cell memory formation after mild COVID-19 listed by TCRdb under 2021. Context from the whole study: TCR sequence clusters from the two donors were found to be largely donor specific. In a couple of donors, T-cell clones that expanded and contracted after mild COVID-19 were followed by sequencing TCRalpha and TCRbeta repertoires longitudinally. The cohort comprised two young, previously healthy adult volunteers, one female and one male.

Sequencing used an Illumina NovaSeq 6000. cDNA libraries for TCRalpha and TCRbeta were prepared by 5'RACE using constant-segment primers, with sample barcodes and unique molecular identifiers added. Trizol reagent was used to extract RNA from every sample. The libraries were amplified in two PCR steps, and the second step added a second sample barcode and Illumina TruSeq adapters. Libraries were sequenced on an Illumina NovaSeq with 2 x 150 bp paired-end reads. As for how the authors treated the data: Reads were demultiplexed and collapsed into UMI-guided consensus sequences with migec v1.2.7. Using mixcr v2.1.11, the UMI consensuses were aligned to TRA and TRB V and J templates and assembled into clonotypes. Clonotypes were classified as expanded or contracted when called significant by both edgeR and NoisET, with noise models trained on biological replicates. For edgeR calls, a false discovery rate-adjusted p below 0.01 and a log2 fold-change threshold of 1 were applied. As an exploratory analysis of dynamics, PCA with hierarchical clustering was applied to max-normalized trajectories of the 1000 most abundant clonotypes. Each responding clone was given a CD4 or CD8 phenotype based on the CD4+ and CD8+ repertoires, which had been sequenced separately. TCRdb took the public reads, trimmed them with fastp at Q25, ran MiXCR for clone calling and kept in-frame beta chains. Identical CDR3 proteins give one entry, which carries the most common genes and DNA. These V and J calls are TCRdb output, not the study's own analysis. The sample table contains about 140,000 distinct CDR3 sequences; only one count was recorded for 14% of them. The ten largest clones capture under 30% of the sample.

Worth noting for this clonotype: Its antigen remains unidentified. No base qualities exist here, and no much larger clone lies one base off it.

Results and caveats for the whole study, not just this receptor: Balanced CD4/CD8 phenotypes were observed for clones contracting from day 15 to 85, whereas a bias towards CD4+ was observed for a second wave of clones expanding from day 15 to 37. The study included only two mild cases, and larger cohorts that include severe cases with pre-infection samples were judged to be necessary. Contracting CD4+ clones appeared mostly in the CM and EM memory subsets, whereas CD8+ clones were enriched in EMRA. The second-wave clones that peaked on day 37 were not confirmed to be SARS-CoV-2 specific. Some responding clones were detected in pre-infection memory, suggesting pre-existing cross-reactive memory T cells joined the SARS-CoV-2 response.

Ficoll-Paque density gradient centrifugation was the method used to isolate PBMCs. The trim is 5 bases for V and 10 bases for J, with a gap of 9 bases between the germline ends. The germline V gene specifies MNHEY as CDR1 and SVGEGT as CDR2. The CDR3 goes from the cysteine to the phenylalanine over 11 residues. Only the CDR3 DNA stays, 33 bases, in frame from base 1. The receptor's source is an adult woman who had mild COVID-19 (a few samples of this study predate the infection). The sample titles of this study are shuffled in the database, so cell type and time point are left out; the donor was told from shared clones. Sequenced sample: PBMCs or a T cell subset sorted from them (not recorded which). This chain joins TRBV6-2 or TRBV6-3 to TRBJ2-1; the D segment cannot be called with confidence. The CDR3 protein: CASSTLVEQFF. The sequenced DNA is TGTGCCAGCAGTACTTTGGTGGAGCAGTTCTTC.